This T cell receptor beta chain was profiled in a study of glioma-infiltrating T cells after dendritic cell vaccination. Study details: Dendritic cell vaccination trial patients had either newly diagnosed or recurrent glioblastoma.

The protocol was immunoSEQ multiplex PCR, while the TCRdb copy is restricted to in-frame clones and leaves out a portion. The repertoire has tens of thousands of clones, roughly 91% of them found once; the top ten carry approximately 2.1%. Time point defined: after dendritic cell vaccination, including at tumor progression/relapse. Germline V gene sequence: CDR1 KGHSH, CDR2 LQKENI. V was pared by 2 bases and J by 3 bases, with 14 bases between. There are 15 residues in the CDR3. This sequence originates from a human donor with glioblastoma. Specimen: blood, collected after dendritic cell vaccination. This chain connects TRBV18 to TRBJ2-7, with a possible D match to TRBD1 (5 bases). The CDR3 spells CASSPNPETDYEQYF. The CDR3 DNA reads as TGTGCCAGCTCACCAAACCCCGAGACAGACTACGAGCAGTACTTC.